This T cell receptor (beta chain) is from a study of blood T cell repertoires in COVID-19 (TCRdb year 2020). About the investigation overall: Samples covering the acute and convalescent phases of COVID-19 were provided by collaborators in the United States, Italy and Spain. Samples were obtained from the ongoing ImmuneRACE study (first 160 participants) and from about 1,300 subjects provided by 6 global collaborators. The repertoires were released in a freely available public database meant as a resource for research on the immune response to SARS-CoV-2. The dataset comprised deeply sampled blood TCRbeta repertoires from subjects exposed to, actively infected with, or recovered from COVID-19. Sample metadata almost always included a de-identified subject ID, COVID-19 status, age in years and sex. The prospective study material was composed of cDNA or gDNA derived from T cells, B-cell-depleted T cells, or PBMCs. HLA class I and class II types, where available, came from metadata supplied by the sample provider rather than from assay-based typing. The study at large found these results: How much clinical and demographic metadata was included differed by source and by participant, and the metadata was provided uncurated.

The germline V gene (reference sequence) provides CDR1 SGHNT and CDR2 YYREEE. V drops 0 bases and J drops 4 bases, leaving 13 bases in between. Inclusive of the bounding cysteine and phenylalanine, the CDR3 is 15 residues long. Just the 45-base CDR3 DNA is kept, in frame starting at base 1. Collaborating institutions collected whole blood in K2EDTA tubes following their own protocols. For TCRbeta analysis, collaborators shipped samples in one of three forms: frozen whole blood, isolated PBMCs, or DNA extracted from either of those sample types. Concerning this clone itself: Its recognized antigen is unknown. Base qualities are not recorded, but no much larger clone differs from it by a single base.

TCRbeta CDR3 regions were amplified from genomic DNA by means of the immunoSEQ Assay, a bias-controlled multiplex PCR. As for the original processing: Nucleated cell counts per sample were estimated from amplification of reference gene primers within the assay. Sequence reads were collapsed and filtered to measure the absolute abundance of every unique TCRbeta CDR3 rearrangement. For each sample, productive Simpson clonality was calculated by taking the square root of Simpson's diversity index across productive rearrangements. TCRdb took over this immuneACCESS table, retaining in-frame rearrangements with V and J assigned. Such tables are incomplete; in checked studies, under half of the missing clones stem from an unresolved V gene, and the remainder is unexplained. Clone size and the V and J calls come from that table; the DNA yielded D and trimming. This sample gives about 180,000 clones in total; over 75% of them show up just once. 9.5% to 13% of the sample belongs to the ten largest clones.

Specimen: peripheral blood. The receptor was derived from a human donor with active or convalescent COVID-19. The donor label of this sample is uncertain. This chain joins TRBV5-4 to TRBJ1-1; a weak D assignment points to TRBD1 (5 bases agree). The sequence in DNA is TGTGCCAGCAGCTTGGAGCAGGGTTGGAGCACTGAAGCTTTCTTT. This yields the protein CASSLEQGWSTEAFF.